Below, one T cell receptor beta chain is given with its context. This specimen comes from a study of T cell responses to AZD1222 COVID-19 vaccine. Libraries were prepared by immunoSEQ multiplex PCR; TCRdb keeps only in-frame clonotypes and omits some of them. The table has some 56,000 clones, approximately 85% seen once. The source of this sequence is an adult in good health. Sequenced material: peripheral blood, taken on day 0 of AZD1222 vaccination.

Written as DNA, the CDR3 is TGTGCCAGCAGGACGGGGCGCAATGAGCAGTTCTTC. It specifies CASRTGRNEQFF. The rearrangement joins TRBV6-5 to TRBJ2-1; D assignment may be TRBD1 or TRBD2 (5 bases each). The CDR3 has 12 amino acids. Trimming shortened V by 6 bases and J by 6 bases, and 9 bases separated the two germline ends. Germline CDR1 reads MNHEY; CDR2 reads SVGAGI.